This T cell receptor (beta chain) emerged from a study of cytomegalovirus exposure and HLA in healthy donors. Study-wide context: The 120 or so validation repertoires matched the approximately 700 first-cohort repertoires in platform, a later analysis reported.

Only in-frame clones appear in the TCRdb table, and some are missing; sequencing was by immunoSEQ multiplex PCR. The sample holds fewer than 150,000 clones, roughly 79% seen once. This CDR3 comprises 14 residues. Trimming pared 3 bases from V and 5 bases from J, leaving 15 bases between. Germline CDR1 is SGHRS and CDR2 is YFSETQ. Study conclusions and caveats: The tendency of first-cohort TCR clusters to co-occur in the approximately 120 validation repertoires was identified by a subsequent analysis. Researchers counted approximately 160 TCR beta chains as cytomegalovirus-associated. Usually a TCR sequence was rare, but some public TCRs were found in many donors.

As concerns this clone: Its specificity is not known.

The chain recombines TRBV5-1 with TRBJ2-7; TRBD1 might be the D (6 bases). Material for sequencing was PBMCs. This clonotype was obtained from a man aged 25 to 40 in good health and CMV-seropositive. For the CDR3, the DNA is TGCGCCAGCAGCTCCAACAGGGTACAGGACGAGCAGTACTTC. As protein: CASSSNRVQDEQYF.